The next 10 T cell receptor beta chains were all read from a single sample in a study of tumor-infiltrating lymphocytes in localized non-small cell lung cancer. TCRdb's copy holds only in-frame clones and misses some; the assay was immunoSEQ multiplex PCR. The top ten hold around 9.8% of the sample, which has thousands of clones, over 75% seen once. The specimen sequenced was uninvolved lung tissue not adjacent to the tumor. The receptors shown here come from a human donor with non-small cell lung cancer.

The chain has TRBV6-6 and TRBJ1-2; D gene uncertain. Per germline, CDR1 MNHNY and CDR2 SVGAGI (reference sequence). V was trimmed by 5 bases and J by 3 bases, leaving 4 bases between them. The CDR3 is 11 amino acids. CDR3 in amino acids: CASSRDYGYTF. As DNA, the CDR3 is TGTGCCAGCAGTCGGGACTATGGCTACACCTTC.

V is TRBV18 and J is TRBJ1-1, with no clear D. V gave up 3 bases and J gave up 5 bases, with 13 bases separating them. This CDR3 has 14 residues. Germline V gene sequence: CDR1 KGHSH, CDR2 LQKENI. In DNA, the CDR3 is TGTGCCAGCTCACCCCCCGGAGCGAGGACTGAAGCTTTCTTT. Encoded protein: CASSPPGARTEAFF.

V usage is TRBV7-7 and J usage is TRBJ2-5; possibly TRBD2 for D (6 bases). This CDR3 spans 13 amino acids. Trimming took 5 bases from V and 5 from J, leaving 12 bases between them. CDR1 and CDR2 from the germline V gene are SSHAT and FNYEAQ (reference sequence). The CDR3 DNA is TGTGCCAGCAGCCCTGGGGGGTGGGAGACCCAGTACTTC. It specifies CASSPGGWETQYF.

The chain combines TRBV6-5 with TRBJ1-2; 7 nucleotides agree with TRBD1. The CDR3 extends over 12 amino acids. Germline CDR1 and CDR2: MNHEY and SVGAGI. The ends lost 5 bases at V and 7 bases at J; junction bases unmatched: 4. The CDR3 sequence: CASSPGQAGYTF. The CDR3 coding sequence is TGTGCCAGCAGTCCAGGACAGGCTGGCTACACCTTC.

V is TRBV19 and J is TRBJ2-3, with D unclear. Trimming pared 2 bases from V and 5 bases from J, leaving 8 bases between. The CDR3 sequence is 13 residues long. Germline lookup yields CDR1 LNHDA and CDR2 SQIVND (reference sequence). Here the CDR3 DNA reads TGTGCCAGTAGTATAAGCTGGGGAGATACGCAGTATTTT. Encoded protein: CASSISWGDTQYF.

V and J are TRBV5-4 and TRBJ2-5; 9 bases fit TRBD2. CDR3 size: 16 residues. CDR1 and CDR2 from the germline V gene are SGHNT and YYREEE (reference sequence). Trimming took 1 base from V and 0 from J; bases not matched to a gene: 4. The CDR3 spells CASSLSTSGYQETQYF. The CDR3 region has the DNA TGTGCCAGCAGCTTGAGTACTAGCGGGTACCAAGAGACCCAGTACTTC.

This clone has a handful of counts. For the CDR3, the DNA is TGTGCCAGCAGCTTCGTGTCCGGACGGATCTACGAGCAGTACTTC. It codes for CASSFVSGRIYEQYF. The J gene is TRBJ2-7, the V gene TRBV7-9; D not certain. Germline V gives CDR1 SEHNR, CDR2 FQNEAQ (reference sequence). The V gene lost 3 bases and the J gene lost 3 bases, with 15 bases spanning the gap. CDR3 length equals 15 residues.

The CDR3, as DNA: TGTGCCAGCAGTTTCCGGTTCTTTGGGACTAGCGCGGAGATAAGGAATGAGCAGTTCTTC. It is translated as CASSFRFFGTSAEIRNEQFF. This chain connects TRBV27 to TRBJ2-1, with 10 bases lining up with TRBD2. The CDR3 runs to 20 residues. Trimming cost V 3 bases and J 7 bases; bases outside gene matches: 21. Germline V CDR1 and CDR2: MNHEY, SMNVEV (reference sequence).

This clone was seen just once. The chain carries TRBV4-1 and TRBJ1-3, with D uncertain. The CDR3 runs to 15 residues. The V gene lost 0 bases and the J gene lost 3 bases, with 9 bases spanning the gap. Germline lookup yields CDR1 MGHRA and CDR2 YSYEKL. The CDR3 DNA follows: TGCGCCAGCAGCCAAGAGGGGTTTGTTGGAAACACCATATATTTT. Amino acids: CASSQEGFVGNTIYF.

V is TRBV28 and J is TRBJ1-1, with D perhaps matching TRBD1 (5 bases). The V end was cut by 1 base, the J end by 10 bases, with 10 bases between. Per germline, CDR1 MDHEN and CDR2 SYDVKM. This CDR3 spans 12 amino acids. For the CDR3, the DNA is TGTGCCAGCAGTTTATTCCGCGGGGCAGCTTTCTTT. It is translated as CASSLFRGAAFF.